This TCR beta chain is drawn from a study of post-analysis software for immune sequencing data. Tagging with unique molecular identifiers was a feature of the TCR beta cDNA libraries. TCRdb independently ran MiXCR on the PCR reads; one entry per CDR3 protein. The repertoire includes around 200,000 distinct CDR3 sequences, 29% of them detected once, and approximately 3.6% sits in the top ten. This clonotype was observed a handful of times. The sequence was collected from a girl aged 2-17 years with multiple sclerosis. Sample: blood.

This CDR3 reads CASSGQGIAEAFF. In nucleotides, the CDR3 is TGCGCCAGCAGCGGACAGGGTATCGCTGAAGCTTTCTTT. This chain uses TRBV5-1 with TRBJ1-1, with 8 bases aligning to TRBD1. Per germline, CDR1 SGHRS and CDR2 YFSETQ. With 4 bases clipped from V and 6 bases from J, the junction kept 5 bases outside the gene matches. The CDR3 length is 13 residues.